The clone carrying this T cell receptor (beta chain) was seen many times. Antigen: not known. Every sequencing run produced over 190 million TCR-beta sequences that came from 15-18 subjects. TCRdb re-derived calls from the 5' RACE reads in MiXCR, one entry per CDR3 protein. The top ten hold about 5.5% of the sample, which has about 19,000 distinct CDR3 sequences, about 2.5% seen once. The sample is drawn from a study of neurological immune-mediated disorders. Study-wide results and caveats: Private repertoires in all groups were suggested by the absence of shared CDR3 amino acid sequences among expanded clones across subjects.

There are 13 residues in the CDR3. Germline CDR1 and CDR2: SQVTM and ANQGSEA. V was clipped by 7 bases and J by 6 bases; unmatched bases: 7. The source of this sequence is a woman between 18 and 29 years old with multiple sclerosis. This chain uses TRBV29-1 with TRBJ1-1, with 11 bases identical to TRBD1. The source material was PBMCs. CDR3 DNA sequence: TGCAGCGCCCGGGACAGGGGGTCCGCTGAAGCTTTCTTT. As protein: CSARDRGSAEAFF.